The 8 T cell receptor beta chains given below trace back to one sample, sequenced in a study of blood T cells in healthy people across ages. Sample-barcoded 5' priming and a J-beta primer mix drove a second PCR of roughly 6 to 12 cycles. TCRdb re-called the 5' RACE reads with MiXCR, one entry per CDR3 protein. The table has around 1,600,000 distinct CDR3 sequences, 35% to 45% seen once. The material sequenced was blood. The receptors shown here come from a woman aged 18 to 35 in good health.

The table lists this clonotype with a count of one. The gene calls are TRBV28 and TRBJ2-6; D ambiguous. CDR3 length: 15 amino acids. Germline V CDR1 and CDR2: MDHEN, SYDVKM. Trimming left V 4 bases short and J 4 bases short, with 11 bases between. The CDR3: CASSWYKAGANVLTF. CDR3 nucleotide sequence: TGTGCCAGCAGTTGGTACAAGGCAGGGGCCAACGTCCTGACTTTC.

The CDR3 is CASSYWGGPGDNEQYF. CDR3 coding DNA: TGTGCCAGCAGTTACTGGGGAGGGCCCGGGGACAATGAGCAGTACTTC. V usage is TRBV6-2 or TRBV6-3 and J usage is TRBJ2-5, with D perhaps TRBD2 (7 bases). V lost 1 base, J lost 11 bases, and 23 bases lay in between. The CDR3 sequence is 16 residues long. Germline V CDR1 and CDR2: MNHEY, SVGEGT.

About this clonotype itself: A single base separates this from a much larger clone, so it may be a read error. The V and J genes are TRBV20-1 and TRBJ2-3; D is unresolved. Trimming removed 0 bases at V and 4 bases at J, with 5 bases between. The CDR3 has 12 residues. In germline, CDR1 is DFQATT, CDR2 SNEGSKA (reference sequence). CDR3 protein: CSARDGPDTQYF. The CDR3, as DNA: TGCAGTGCTAGAGATGGCCCAGATACGCAGTATTTT.

A few counts support this clonotype. The V gene is TRBV27, the J gene TRBJ1-2; D possibly corresponds to TRBD1 (5 bases). The CDR3 is 14 amino acids. CDR1 is MNHEY and CDR2 is SMNVEV in the germline V gene (reference sequence). The V end lost 4 bases, the J end lost 8 bases, and 17 bases lay between the germline ends. CDR3 protein: CASSSAGAQAGYTF. In DNA form, the CDR3 reads TGTGCCAGCAGTTCCGCCGGGGCACAAGCCGGCTACACCTTC.

This clonotype was detected a few times. The CDR3: CASSLTGTINQPQHF. The CDR3 coding sequence is TGTGCCAGCAGCTTAACGGGGACAATAAATCAGCCCCAGCATTTT. The chain combines TRBV7-9 with TRBJ1-5, with TRBD1 as a possible D gene (6 bases). CDR3 length: 15 amino acids. V was pared by 2 bases and J by 4 bases, with 12 bases between. The germline V gene encodes CDR1 SEHNR and CDR2 FQNEAQ (reference sequence).

The CDR3 nucleotides read TGCAGTGCTCGGACTAGCGGGAGGGCTTACAATGAGCAGTACTTC. Translation: CSARTSGRAYNEQYF. V usage is TRBV20-1 and J usage is TRBJ2-4; 15 positions match TRBD2. The germline CDR1 and CDR2 sequences are DFQATT and SNEGSKA (reference sequence). The V segment lost 5 bases and the J segment 13 bases; nucleotides outside the gene matches: 12. CDR3 size: 15 residues.

The V gene is TRBV7-8, the J gene TRBJ2-5; TRBD2 matches 9 bases. The germline V gene encodes CDR1 SGHVS and CDR2 FQNEAQ. V lost 3 bases and J lost 11; bases outside the gene matches: 16. CDR3 size: 16 residues. CDR3 nucleotide sequence: TGTGCCAGCAGCTTTTTTAGCGGGAGCCTGTACAATGAGCAGTACTTC. Its protein product is CASSFFSGSLYNEQYF.

The chain combines TRBV5-1 with TRBJ2-7; 8 bases are shared with TRBD2. The CDR3 is made up of 15 amino acids. After removal of 4 bases from V and 6 bases from J, the junction contained 12 bases not matched to a gene. Germline V gives CDR1 SGHRS, CDR2 YFSETQ. The CDR3 is CASSQWQAGDSEQYF. The CDR3 DNA reads TGCGCCAGCAGCCAATGGCAAGCGGGAGATTCCGAGCAGTACTTC. The variable domain in full, completed from reference TRBV5-1 and TRBJ2-7, reads KAGVTQTPRYLIKTRGQQVTLSCSPISGHRSVSWYQQTPGQGLQFLFEYFSETQRNKGNFPGRFSGRQFSNSRSEMNVSTLELGDSALYLCASSQWQAGDSEQYFGPGTRLTVT.